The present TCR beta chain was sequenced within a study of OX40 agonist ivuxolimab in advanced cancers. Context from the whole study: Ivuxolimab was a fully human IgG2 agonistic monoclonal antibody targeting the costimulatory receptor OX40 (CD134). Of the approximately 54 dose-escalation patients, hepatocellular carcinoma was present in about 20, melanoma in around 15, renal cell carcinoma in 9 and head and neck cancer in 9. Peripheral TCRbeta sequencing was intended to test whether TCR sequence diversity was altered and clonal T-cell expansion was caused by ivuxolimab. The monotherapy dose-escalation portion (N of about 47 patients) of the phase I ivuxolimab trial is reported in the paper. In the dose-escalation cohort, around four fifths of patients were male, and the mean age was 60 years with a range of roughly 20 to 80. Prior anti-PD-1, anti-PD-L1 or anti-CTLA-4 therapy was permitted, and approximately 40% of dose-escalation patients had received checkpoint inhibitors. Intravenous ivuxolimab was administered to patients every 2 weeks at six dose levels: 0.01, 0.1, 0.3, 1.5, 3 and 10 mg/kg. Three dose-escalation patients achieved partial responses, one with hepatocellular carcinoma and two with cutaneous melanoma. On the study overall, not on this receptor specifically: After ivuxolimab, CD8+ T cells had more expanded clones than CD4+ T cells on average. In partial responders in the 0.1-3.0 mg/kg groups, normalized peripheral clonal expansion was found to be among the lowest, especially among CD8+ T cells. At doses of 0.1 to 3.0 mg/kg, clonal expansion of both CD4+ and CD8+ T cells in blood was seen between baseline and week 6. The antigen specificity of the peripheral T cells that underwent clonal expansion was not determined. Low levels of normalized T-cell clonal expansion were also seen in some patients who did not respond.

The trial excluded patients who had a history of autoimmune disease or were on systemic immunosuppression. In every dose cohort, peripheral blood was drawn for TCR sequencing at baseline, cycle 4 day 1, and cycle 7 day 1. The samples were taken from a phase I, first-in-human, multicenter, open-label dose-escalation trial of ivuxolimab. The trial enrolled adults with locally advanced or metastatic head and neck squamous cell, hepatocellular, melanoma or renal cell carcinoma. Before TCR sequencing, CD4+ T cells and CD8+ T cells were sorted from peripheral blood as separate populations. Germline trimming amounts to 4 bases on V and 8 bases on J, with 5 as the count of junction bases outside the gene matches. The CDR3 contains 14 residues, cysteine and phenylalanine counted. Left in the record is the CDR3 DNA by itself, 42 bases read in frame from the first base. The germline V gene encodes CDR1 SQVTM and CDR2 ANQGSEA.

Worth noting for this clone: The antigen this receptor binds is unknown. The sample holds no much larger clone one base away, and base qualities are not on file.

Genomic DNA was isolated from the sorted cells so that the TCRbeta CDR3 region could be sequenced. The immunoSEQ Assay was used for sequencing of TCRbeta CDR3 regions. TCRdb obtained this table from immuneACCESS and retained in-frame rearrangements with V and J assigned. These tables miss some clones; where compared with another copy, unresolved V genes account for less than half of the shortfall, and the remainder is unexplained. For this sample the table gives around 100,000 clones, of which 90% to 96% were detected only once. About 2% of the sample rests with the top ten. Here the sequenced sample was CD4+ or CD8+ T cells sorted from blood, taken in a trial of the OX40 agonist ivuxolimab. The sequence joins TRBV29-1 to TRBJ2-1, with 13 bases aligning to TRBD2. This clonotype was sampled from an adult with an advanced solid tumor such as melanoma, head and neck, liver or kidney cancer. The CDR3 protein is CSVATSGGYHEQFF. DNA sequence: TGCAGCGTTGCGACTAGCGGGGGGTACCATGAGCAGTTCTTC.